The 22 T cell receptor beta chains in this list originate from one sample, sequenced in a study of blood T cell repertoires in COVID-19. Assay used: immunoSEQ multiplex PCR; TCRdb lists only in-frame clones, some missing. In the table there are some 180,000 clones, 81% of which are singletons. Material: peripheral blood. These TCRs come from a woman between 40 and 55 years old with COVID-19, enrolled during active disease.

The V and J genes are TRBV4-2 and TRBJ2-5; no reliable D call. The V end was cut by 0 bases, the J end by 4 bases, with 9 bases between. The CDR3 extends over 14 amino acids. Looked up from germline, CDR1 is LGHNA and CDR2 is YNFKEQ. The CDR3 nucleotides read TGTGCCAGCAGCCAAGATATCCAGGTAGAGACCCAGTACTTC. Amino acids: CASSQDIQVETQYF.

This chain links TRBV6-1 with TRBJ1-2; 8 bases map to TRBD1. Germline CDR1 is MNHNS and CDR2 is SASEGT. The CDR3 loop spans 17 amino acids. V lost 2 bases, J lost 2 bases, and 10 bases stayed unmatched. CDR3 DNA sequence: TGTGCCAGCAGTGAATCGGGTTGGGGACAGGCAAACTATGGCTACACCTTC. Translation: CASSESGWGQANYGYTF.

This clone has only a few counts. V is TRBV30 and J is TRBJ1-5; 8 bases match TRBD1. The CDR3 consists of 13 residues. Germline CDR1 is GTSNPN and CDR2 is SVGIG (reference sequence). V was pared by 3 bases and J by 5 bases, with 3 bases of the junction left unmatched. This CDR3 reads CAWSTGGDQPQHF. The CDR3 DNA reads TGTGCCTGGAGCACAGGGGGGGATCAGCCCCAGCATTTT. The full variable domain, completed using reference TRBV30 and TRBJ1-5, is SQTIHQWPATLVQPVGSPLSLECTVEGTSNPNLYWYRQAAGRGLQLLFYSVGIGQISSEVPQNLSASRPQDRQFILSSKKLLLSDSGFYLCAWSTGGDQPQHFGDGTRLSIL.

The chain uses TRBV28 and TRBJ2-1; a weak D match, TRBD2 (6 bases). The germline CDR1 and CDR2 sequences are MDHEN and SYDVKM. The length of the CDR3 is 17 residues. V dropped 3 bases and J dropped 0 bases, with 15 bases sitting between them. The CDR3 reads CASSLPPEGGSYNEQFF. CDR3 DNA: TGTGCCAGCAGTTTGCCCCCGGAGGGAGGCTCCTACAATGAGCAGTTCTTC.

The rearrangement joins TRBV5-4 to TRBJ1-2, with D tentatively TRBD1 (5 bases). Germline lookup yields CDR1 SGHNT and CDR2 YYREEE (reference sequence). V was shortened by 4 bases and J by 8 bases, with 12 bases between the two germline ends. The CDR3 loop spans 12 amino acids. The CDR3, as DNA: TGTGCCAGCAGCCGCCCGGGGGGAGGCTACACCTTC. It encodes CASSRPGGGYTF.

This clone was seen at least ten times. The sample carries other DNA sequences with the same CDR3. The V gene is TRBV7-3, the J gene TRBJ2-3; D unclear. Germline lookup yields CDR1 SGHTA and CDR2 FQGTGA. This CDR3 is 13 amino acids long. V was shortened by 1 base and J by 6 bases, with 8 bases between the two germline ends. CDR3 sequence reads: CASSLSRRDTQYF. CDR3 sequence (DNA): TGTGCCAGCAGCTTAAGTCGGCGGGATACGCAGTATTTT.

This clone appeared a few times. The chain couples TRBV6-5 to TRBJ2-7; 8 bases agree with TRBD1. V trimming: 4 bases; J trimming: 3 bases; junction bases outside the gene matches: 11. The CDR3 is 16 amino acids. In germline, CDR1 is MNHEY, CDR2 SVGAGI. As DNA, the CDR3 is TGTGCCAGCAGTTCGACAGGGGCTCTGAAGGTCTACGAGCAGTACTTC. It is translated as CASSSTGALKVYEQYF.

This clone was counted a single time. The chain uses TRBV5-8 and TRBJ1-1; 10 nucleotides line up with TRBD1. Trimming took 4 bases from V and 0 from J; bases not matched to a gene: 6. Germline V gene data show CDR1 as SGHTS and CDR2 as YDEGEE. The CDR3 consists of 16 residues. CDR3 nucleotides: TGTGCCAGCAGCCTGGGGACAGGGGTAATGAACACTGAAGCTTTCTTT. Translated: CASSLGTGVMNTEAFF.

The rearrangement links TRBV10-3 to TRBJ2-1; D not resolved. V dropped 4 bases and J dropped 4 bases, with 8 bases sitting between them. The CDR3 is 13 residues long. Germline V gene lookup returns CDR1 ENHRY and CDR2 SYGVKD. Here the CDR3 reads CAISASQYNEQFF. The CDR3 region has the DNA TGTGCCATCAGTGCCTCTCAGTACAATGAGCAGTTCTTC.

V is TRBV5-1 and J is TRBJ2-7; the match to TRBD2 covers 8 bases. Per the germline V gene, CDR1 is SGHRS and CDR2 is YFSETQ. This CDR3 has 16 residues. After removal of 0 bases from V and 4 bases from J, the junction contained 9 bases not matched to a gene. CDR3 residues: CASSLVESSGYYEQYF. Here the CDR3 DNA reads TGCGCCAGCAGCTTGGTGGAGTCTAGCGGGTATTACGAGCAGTACTTC. The variable domain in full, with the rest retrieved from reference TRBV5-1 and TRBJ2-7, is KAGVTQTPRYLIKTRGQQVTLSCSPISGHRSVSWYQQTPGQGLQFLFEYFSETQRNKGNFPGRFSGRQFSNSRSEMNVSTLELGDSALYLCASSLVESSGYYEQYFGPGTRLTVT.

V usage is TRBV11-2 and J usage is TRBJ2-3, with TRBD1 matching 11 bases. Trimming took 6 bases from V and 0 from J; bases not matched to a gene: 2. Germline V CDR1 and CDR2: SGHAT, FQNNGV. CDR3 length: 15 amino acids. CDR3 sequence: CASRGQGASTDTQYF. The CDR3 DNA reads as TGTGCCAGCAGAGGACAGGGGGCGAGCACAGATACGCAGTATTTT. Filled out from reference TRBV11-2 and TRBJ2-3, the complete variable domain reads EAGVAQSPRYKIIEKRQSVAFWCNPISGHATLYWYQQILGQGPKLLIQFQNNGVVDDSQLPKDRFSAERLKGVDSTLKIQPAKLEDSAVYLCASRGQGASTDTQYFGPGTRLTVL.

V gene TRBV7-7 combines with J gene TRBJ2-7, with 9 nucleotides matching TRBD2. The CDR3 has 14 amino acids. In germline, CDR1 is SSHAT, CDR2 FNYEAQ (reference sequence). In DNA form, the CDR3 reads TGTGCTAGCGCGCCTCTAGCGGGATCCTACGAGCAGTACTTC. Translating gives CASAPLAGSYEQYF.

The chain couples TRBV3-1 (or the pseudogene TRBV3-2) to TRBJ2-1; 7 bases match TRBD2. V dropped 1 base and J dropped 6; count of bases not matched to a gene: 9. Germline-derived CDR1 and CDR2 are LGHDT and YNNKEL (reference sequence). The CDR3 contains 16 residues. The CDR3 nucleotides read TGTGCCAGCAGCCAAGGCGGTGGACTAGTCGGCAATGAGCAGTTCTTC. This encodes CASSQGGGLVGNEQFF.

The chain is built from TRBV7-9 and TRBJ1-5; TRBD1 might be the D (5 bases). Trimming cost V 0 bases and J 2 bases, with 5 bases left between them. From germline, CDR1 is SEHNR and CDR2 FQNEAQ (reference sequence). The CDR3 runs to 14 residues. DNA of the CDR3: TGTGCCAGCAGCTTAGCAGGGGGCAATCAGCCCCAGCATTTT. Translation gives CASSLAGGNQPQHF.

This clone has more than one count but fewer than ten. This chain links TRBV27 with TRBJ2-7, with 11 bases that match TRBD2. There are 14 residues in the CDR3. CDR1 is MNHEY, CDR2 SMNVEV, per germline (reference sequence). V was pared by 6 bases and J by 3 bases, with 4 bases of the junction left unmatched. In DNA form, the CDR3 reads TGTGCCAGCAGCCTAGCGGGGGGAAACTACGAGCAGTACGTC. Translated: CASSLAGGNYEQYV.

The V call is TRBV7-8, the J call TRBJ1-4; D not resolved. This CDR3 region has 14 residues. The V end was cut by 6 bases, the J end by 2 bases, with 10 bases between. Germline-derived CDR1 and CDR2 are SGHVS and FQNEAQ. CDR3 protein: CASRLSWTNEKLFF. CDR3 sequence (DNA): TGTGCCAGCAGATTGAGTTGGACTAATGAAAAACTGTTTTTT.

The chain has TRBV28 and TRBJ2-1; the D is unclear. Trimming shortened V by 5 bases and J by 6 bases, and 8 bases separated the two germline ends. The CDR3 extends over 12 amino acids. Germline V gene lookup returns CDR1 MDHEN and CDR2 SYDVKM. This chain's CDR3 is CASSLPGNEQFF. CDR3 DNA: TGTGCCAGCAGTCTCCCCGGCAATGAGCAGTTCTTC.

The CDR3 nucleotides read TGTGCCAGCAGTGAGCAGGGTTCTAACTATGGCTACACCTTC. This encodes CASSEQGSNYGYTF. The V and J genes are TRBV6-1 and TRBJ1-2; D might be TRBD1 (5 bases). From germline, CDR1 is MNHNS and CDR2 SASEGT. The CDR3 contains 14 residues. V was trimmed by 3 bases and J by 0 bases, leaving 8 bases between them.

This chain joins TRBV7-2 and TRBJ2-1; 7 positions match TRBD2. This CDR3 has 15 amino acids. V lost 3 bases and J lost 2; bases outside the gene matches: 4. Germline CDR1 reads SGHTA; CDR2 reads FQGNSA. CDR3 coding DNA: TGTGCCAGCAGCTTCCCGGGAGGTCCCTACAATGAGCAGTTCTTC. It yields the protein CASSFPGGPYNEQFF.

The chain employs TRBV28 and TRBJ2-7; D ambiguous. Germline-derived CDR1 and CDR2 are MDHEN and SYDVKM. V was trimmed by 6 bases and J by 1 base, leaving 7 bases between them. The CDR3 is 12 residues long. Here the CDR3 reads CASSTTSYEQYF. DNA of the CDR3: TGTGCCAGCAGCACCACTTCCTACGAGCAGTACTTC.

The V call is TRBV19, the J call TRBJ1-3; D ambiguous. The CDR3 spans 16 residues. The germline V gene encodes CDR1 LNHDA and CDR2 SQIVND (reference sequence). V dropped 2 bases and J dropped 3 bases, with 14 bases sitting between them. The CDR3 DNA reads as TGTGCCAGTAGTATACCGACTCTCAGCGGTGGAAACACCATATATTTT. Its translation: CASSIPTLSGGNTIYF. The full variable domain, its missing parts supplied by reference TRBV19 and TRBJ1-3, is DGGITQSPKYLFRKEGQNVTLSCEQNLNHDAMYWYRQDPGQGLRLIYYSQIVNDFQKGDIAEGYSVSREKKESFPLTVTSAQKNPTAFYLCASSIPTLSGGNTIYFGEGSWLTVV.

This chain links TRBV7-3 with TRBJ2-1; 12 bases are a match to TRBD1. The CDR3 spans 16 residues. Trimming removed 4 bases from V and 4 bases from J; junction bases left unmatched: 5. Germline assignment: CDR1 SGHTA and CDR2 FQGTGA. This CDR3 is CASSYGDRGLYNEQFF. In nucleotides, the CDR3 is TGTGCCAGCAGCTATGGGGACAGGGGGCTATACAATGAGCAGTTCTTC. Using reference TRBV7-3 and TRBJ2-1 for the parts outside the CDR3, the full variable domain is GAGVSQTPSNKVTEKGKYVELRCDPISGHTALYWYRQSLGQGPEFLIYFQGTGAADDSGLPNDRFFAVRPEGSVSTLKIQRTERGDSAVYLCASSYGDRGLYNEQFFGPGTRLTVL.